This TCR beta chain stems from a study of spatial heterogeneity in lung cancer. TCRdb processed the 5' RACE reads anew with MiXCR; each CDR3 protein has one entry. The profile shows approximately 14,000 distinct CDR3 sequences, under 14% of them singletons. V lost 5 bases to trimming and J lost 0 bases; unmatched junction nucleotides: 3. CDR3 length equals 15 residues. The germline V gene encodes CDR1 SGHVT and CDR2 SQSDAQ. The time point is: sample taken at primary tumor resection. Unsorted whole RNA from tumor, nontumor lung or frozen PBMC underwent sequencing. This clonotype was seen a handful of times.

This clonotype was obtained from a female donor with early-stage non-small cell lung cancer. This chain connects TRBV7-4 to TRBJ2-3; 9 bases align to TRBD2. The sequencing here drew on PBMCs, taken at surgery. The CDR3, as DNA: TGTGCCAGCAGCGTTACTAGCGGGAGCACAGATACGCAGTATTTT. Translated: CASSVTSGSTDTQYF.